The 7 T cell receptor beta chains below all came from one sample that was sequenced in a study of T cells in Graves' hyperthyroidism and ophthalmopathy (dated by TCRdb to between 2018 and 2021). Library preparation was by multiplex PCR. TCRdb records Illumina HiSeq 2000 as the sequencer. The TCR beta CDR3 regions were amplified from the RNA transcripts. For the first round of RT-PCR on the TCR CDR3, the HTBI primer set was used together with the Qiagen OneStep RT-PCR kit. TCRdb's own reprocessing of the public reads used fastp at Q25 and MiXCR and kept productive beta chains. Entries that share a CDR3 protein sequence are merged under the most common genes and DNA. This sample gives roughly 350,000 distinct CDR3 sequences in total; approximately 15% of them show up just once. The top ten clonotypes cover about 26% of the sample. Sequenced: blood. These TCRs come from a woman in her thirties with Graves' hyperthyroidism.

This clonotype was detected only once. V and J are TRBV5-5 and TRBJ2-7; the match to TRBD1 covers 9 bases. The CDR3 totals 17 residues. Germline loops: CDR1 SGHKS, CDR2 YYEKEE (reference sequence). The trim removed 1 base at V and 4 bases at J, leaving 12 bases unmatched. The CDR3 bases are TGTGCCAGCAGCTTGCGGACAGGGGACCGATGGGTATACGAGCAGTACTTC. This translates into CASSLRTGDRWVYEQYF.

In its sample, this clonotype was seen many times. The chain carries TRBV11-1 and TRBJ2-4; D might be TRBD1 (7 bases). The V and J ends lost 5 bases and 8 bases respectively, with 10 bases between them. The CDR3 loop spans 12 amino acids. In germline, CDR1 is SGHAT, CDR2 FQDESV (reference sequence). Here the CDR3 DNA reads TGTGCCAGCAGCCAGGGGGGCGACATTCAGTACTTC. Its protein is CASSQGGDIQYF.

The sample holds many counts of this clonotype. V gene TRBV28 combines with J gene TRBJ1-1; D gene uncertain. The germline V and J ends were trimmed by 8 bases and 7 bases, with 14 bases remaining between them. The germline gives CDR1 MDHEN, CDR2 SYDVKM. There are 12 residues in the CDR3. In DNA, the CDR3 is TGTGCCAGCCTTCGACCGGAGGGTGAAGCTTTCTTT. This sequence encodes CASLRPEGEAFF.

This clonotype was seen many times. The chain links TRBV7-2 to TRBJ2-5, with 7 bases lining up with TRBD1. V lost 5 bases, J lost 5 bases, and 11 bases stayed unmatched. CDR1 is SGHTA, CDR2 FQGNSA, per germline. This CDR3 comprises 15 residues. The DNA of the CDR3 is TGTGCCAGCAGCATCGGGAACAGGGGCCGGGAGACCCAGTACTTC. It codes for CASSIGNRGRETQYF.

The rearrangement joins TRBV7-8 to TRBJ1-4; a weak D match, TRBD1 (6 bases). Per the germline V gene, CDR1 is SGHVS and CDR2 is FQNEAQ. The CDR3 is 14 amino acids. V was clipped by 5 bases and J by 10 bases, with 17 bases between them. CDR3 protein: CASSPPGQETKLFF. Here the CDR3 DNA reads TGTGCCAGCAGCCCCCCGGGACAAGAAACAAAACTGTTTTTT.

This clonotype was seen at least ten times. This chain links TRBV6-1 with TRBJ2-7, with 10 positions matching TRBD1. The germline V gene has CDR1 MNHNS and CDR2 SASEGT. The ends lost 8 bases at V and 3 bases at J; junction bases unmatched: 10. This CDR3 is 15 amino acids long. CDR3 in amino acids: CASLRSGQGIYEQYF. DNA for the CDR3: TGTGCCAGCCTAAGGTCGGGACAGGGGATCTACGAGCAGTACTTC.

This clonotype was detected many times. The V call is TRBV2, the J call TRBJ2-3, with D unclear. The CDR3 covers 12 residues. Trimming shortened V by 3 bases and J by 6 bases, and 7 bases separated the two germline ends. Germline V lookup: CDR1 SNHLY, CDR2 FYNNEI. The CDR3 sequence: CASSDSDDTQYF. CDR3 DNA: TGTGCCAGCAGTGATTCAGATGATACGCAGTATTTT.